This T cell receptor beta chain was obtained from a study of CD8+CD57+ T cells in acquired aplastic anemia. About the study: Quantities of DNA derived from sorted CD4+ and CD8+ cells averaged around 3 ug. For CD4+ cells, healthy donors had an average of about 10.8 million reads. Findings of the study overall: Patients and controls had in common fewer than 30 CD8+ CDR3 sequences.

The CDR3 contains 16 residues. CDR1 is SGHAT, CDR2 FQDESV, per germline (reference sequence). V shed 2 bases and J 4 bases; nucleotides not matched to a gene: 9. Ten or more counts support this clonotype. Its antigen is unknown. Genomic DNA, the template, was used for profiling of the TCR beta VDJ and CDR3. TCRdb used MiXCR to reprocess the reads, holding one entry per CDR3 protein. The sample shows about 220,000 distinct CDR3 sequences, about a third of them seen only once. The J gene is TRBJ1-2, the V gene TRBV11-1; TRBD1 matches at 8 bases. The material sequenced was sorted CD4+, CD8+, or CD8+CD57+ T cells (not recorded which) from PBMCs. This clonotype originated in a human donor in good health, serving as a control. CDR3 amino acids: CASSLSATGVFYGYTF. CDR3 bases: TGTGCCAGCAGCTTATCCGCGACAGGGGTATTCTATGGCTACACCTTC.